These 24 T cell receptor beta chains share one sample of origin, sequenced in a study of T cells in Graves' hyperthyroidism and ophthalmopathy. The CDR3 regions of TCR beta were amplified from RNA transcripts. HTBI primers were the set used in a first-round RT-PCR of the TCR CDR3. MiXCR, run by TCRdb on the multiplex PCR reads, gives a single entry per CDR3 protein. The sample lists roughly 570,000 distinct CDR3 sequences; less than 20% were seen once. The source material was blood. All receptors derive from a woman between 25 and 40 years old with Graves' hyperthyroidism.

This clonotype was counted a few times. CDR3 protein: CASSLTGGGNIQYF. Written as DNA, the CDR3 is TGTGCCAGCAGTTTGACGGGAGGGGGAAACATTCAGTACTTC. The gene calls are TRBV2 and TRBJ2-4, with TRBD2 matching over 8 bases. Germline V gene lookup returns CDR1 SNHLY and CDR2 FYNNEI. J gave up 6 bases and V 5 bases, and 6 bases lay outside the gene matches. This CDR3 contains 14 residues.

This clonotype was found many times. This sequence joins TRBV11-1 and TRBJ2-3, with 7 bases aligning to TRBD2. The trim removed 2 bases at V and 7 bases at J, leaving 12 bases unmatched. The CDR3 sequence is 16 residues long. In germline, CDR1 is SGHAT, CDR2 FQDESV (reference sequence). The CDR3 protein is CASSLRPGLLENTQYF. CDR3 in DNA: TGTGCCAGCAGCTTACGTCCGGGACTACTTGAGAATACGCAGTATTTT.

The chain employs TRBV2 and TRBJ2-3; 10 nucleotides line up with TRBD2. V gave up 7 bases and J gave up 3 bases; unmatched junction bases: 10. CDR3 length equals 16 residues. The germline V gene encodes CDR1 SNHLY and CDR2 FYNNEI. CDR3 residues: CASISSGRGGTDTQYF. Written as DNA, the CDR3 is TGTGCCAGCATATCTAGCGGGAGAGGGGGTACAGATACGCAGTATTTT.

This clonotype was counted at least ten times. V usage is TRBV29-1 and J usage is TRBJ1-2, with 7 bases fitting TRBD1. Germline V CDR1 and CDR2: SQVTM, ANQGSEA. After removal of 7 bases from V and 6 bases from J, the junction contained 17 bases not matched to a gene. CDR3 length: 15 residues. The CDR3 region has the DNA TGCAGCGCGTCATACGGGGGCAGGGGGGACGATGGCTACACCTTC. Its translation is CSASYGGRGDDGYTF.

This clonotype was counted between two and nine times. The CDR3 DNA is TGTGCCAGTAGTATTTCCAGAGCTAGCGGGAGAATCGCAGATACGCAGTATTTT. This gives the protein CASSISRASGRIADTQYF. The rearrangement joins TRBV19 to TRBJ2-3; 10 bases map to TRBD2. The CDR3 length is 18 residues. Unmatched junction bases numbered 13, after V lost 3 bases and J lost 4 bases. Germline assignment: CDR1 LNHDA and CDR2 SQIVND (reference sequence).

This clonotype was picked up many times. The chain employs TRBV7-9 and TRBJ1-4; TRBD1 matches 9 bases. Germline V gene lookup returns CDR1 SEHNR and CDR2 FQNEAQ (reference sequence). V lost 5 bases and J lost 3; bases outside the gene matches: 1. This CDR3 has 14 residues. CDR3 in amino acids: CASSRQGANEKLFF. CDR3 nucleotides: TGTGCCAGCAGCCGACAGGGGGCTAATGAAAAACTGTTTTTT.

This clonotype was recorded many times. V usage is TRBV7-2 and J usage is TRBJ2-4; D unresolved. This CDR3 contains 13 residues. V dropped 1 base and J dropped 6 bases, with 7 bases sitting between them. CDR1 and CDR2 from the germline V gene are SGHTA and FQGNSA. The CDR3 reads CASSLETGNIQYF. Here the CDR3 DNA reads TGTGCCAGCAGCTTAGAAACGGGAAACATTCAGTACTTC.

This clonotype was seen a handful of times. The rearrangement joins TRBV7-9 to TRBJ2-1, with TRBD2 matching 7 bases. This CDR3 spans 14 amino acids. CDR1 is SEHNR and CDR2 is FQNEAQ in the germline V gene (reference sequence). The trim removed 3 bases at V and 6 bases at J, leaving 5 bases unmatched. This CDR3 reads CASSFSGPRNEQFF. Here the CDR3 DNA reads TGTGCCAGCAGCTTTAGCGGGCCACGCAATGAGCAGTTCTTC. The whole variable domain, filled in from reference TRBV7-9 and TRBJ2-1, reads DTGVSQNPRHKITKRGQNVTFRCDPISEHNRLYWYRQTLGQGPEFLTYFQNEAQLEKSRLLSDRFSAERPKGSFSTLEIQRTEQGDSAMYLCASSFSGPRNEQFFGPGTRLTVL.

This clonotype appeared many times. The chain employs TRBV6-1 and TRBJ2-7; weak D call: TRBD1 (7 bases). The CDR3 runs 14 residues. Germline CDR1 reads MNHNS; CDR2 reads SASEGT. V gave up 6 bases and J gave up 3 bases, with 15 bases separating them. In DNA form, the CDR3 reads TGTGCCAGCAGCGCGGGGCAGGGGGGCTACGAGCAGTACTTC. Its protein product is CASSAGQGGYEQYF.

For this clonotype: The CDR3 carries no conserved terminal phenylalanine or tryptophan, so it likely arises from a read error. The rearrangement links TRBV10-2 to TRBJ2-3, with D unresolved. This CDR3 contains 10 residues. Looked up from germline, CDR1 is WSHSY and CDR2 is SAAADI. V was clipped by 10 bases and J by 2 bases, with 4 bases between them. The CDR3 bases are TGCGCCACCGCCACAGATACGCAGTATTCT. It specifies CATATDTQYS.

CDR3 sequence: CASSLADLDYNEQFF. CDR3 DNA sequence: TGTGCCAGCTCGCTAGCGGACCTGGATTACAATGAGCAGTTCTTC. The rearrangement uses TRBV18 and TRBJ2-1, with 7 nucleotides matching TRBD2. The CDR3 has 15 residues. The V segment lost 6 bases and the J segment 4 bases; nucleotides outside the gene matches: 9. The germline V gene encodes CDR1 KGHSH and CDR2 LQKENI.

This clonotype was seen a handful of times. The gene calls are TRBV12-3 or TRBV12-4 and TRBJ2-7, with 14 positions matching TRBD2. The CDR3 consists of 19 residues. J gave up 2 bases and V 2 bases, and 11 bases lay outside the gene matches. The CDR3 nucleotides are TGTGCCAGCAGTTTAACAATATTGGGACTAGCGGGAGAAACCTACGAGCAGTACTTC. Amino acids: CASSLTILGLAGETYEQYF.

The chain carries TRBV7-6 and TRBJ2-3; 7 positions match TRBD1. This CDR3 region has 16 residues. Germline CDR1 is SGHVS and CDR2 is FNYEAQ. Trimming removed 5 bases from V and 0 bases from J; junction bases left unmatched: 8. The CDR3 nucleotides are TGTGCCAGCAGCCCTCGACAGGGCACTAGCACAGATACGCAGTATTTT. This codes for CASSPRQGTSTDTQYF.

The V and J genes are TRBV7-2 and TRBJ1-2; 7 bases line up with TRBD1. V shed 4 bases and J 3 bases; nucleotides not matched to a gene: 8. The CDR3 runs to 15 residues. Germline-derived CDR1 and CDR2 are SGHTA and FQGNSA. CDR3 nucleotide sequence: TGTGCCAGCAGCTCGACAGGGAGTATGGACTATGGCTACACCTTC. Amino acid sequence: CASSSTGSMDYGYTF.

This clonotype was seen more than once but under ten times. The CDR3 DNA is TGCGCCAGCAGCCCGACACCGGGACACCTTGGTAAAGAGACCCAGTACTTC. This sequence encodes CASSPTPGHLGKETQYF. The gene calls are TRBV5-1 and TRBJ2-5; tentative D call: TRBD1 (6 bases). CDR3 length equals 17 residues. Germline V gene lookup returns CDR1 SGHRS and CDR2 YFSETQ. V lost 4 bases and J 3 bases, leaving 22 bases between the germline ends.

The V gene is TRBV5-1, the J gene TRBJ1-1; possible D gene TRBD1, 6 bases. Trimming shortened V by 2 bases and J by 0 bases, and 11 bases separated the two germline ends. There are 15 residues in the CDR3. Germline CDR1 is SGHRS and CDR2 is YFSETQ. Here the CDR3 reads CASSFGTRLNTEAFF. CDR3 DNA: TGCGCCAGCAGCTTCGGGACACGACTGAACACTGAAGCTTTCTTT.

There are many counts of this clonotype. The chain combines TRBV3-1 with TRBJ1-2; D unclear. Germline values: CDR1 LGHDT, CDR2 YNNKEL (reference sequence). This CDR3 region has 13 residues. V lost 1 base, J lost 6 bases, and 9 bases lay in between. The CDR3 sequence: CASSQAGTDGYTF. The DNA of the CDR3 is TGTGCCAGCAGCCAAGCGGGAACGGATGGCTACACCTTC. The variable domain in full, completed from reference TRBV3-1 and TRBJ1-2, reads DTAVSQTPKYLVTQMGNDKSIKCEQNLGHDTMYWYKQDSKKFLKIMFSYNNKELIINETVPNRFSPKSPDKAHLNLHINSLELGDSAVYFCASSQAGTDGYTFGSGTRLTVV.

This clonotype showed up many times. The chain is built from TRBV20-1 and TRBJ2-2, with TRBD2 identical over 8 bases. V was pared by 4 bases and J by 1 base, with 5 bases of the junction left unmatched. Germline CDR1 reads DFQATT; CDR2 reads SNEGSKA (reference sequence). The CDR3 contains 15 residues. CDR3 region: CSANLAGWNTGELFF. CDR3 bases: TGCAGTGCTAATTTAGCGGGATGGAACACCGGGGAGCTGTTTTTT.

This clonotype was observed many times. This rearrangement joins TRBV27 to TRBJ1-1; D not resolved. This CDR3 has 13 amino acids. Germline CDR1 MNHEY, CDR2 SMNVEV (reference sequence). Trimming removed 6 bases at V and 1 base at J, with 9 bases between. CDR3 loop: CASSLQQNTEAFF. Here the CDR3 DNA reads TGTGCCAGCAGCTTACAACAGAACACTGAAGCTTTCTTT.

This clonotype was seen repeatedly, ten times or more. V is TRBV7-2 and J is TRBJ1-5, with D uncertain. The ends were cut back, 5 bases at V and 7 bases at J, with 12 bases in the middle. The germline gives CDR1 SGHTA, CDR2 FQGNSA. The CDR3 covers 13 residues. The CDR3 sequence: CASSQRWEQPQHF. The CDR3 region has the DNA TGTGCCAGCAGCCAACGTTGGGAGCAGCCCCAGCATTTT.

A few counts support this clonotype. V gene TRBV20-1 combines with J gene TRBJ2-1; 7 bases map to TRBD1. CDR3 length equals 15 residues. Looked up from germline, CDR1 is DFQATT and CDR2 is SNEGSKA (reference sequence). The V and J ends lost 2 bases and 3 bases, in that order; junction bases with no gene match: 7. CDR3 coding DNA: TGCAGTGCTAGATCTGACAGGGTCGGCTACAATGAGCAGTTCTTC. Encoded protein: CSARSDRVGYNEQFF.

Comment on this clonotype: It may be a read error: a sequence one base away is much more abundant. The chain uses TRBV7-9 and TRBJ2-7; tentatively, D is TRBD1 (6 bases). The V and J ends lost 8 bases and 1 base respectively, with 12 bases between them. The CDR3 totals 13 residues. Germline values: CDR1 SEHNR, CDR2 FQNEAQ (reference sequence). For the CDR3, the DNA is TGTGCCAGCGGTATAGGGGGTTCCTACGAGCAGTACTTC. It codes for CASGIGGSYEQYF.

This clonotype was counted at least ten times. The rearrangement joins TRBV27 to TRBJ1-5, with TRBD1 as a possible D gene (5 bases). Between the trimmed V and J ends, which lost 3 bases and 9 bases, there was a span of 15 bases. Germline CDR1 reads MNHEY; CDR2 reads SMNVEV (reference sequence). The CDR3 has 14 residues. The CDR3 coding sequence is TGTGCCAGCAGTTTGGAGGCAGGGCCTTCGCCCCAGCATTTT. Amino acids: CASSLEAGPSPQHF.

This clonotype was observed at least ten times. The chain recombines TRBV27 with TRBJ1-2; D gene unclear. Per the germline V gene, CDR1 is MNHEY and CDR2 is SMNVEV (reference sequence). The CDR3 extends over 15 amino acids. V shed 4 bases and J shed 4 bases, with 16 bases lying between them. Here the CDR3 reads CASSSTDGVGYGYTF. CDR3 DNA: TGTGCCAGCAGTTCGACGGACGGAGTTGGCTATGGCTACACCTTC.